The following is a T cell receptor beta chain sequence with its context. The antigen remains undetermined. Germline V lookup: CDR1 KGHSH, CDR2 LQKENI. Trimming removed 6 bases at V and 3 bases at J, with 14 bases between. The CDR3 has 15 amino acids. The sample comes from a study of T cell repertoires in cytomegalovirus infection. Study-level information: CMV infection plus the matching HLA type was flagged by public TCR beta signatures.

TCRdb re-analysed the reads in MiXCR, keeping a single row per CDR3 protein. The table has 300,000 to 400,000 distinct CDR3 sequences, about 27% seen once. This sequence was found in a human donor in good health (CMV status not recorded). Some clones in this sample may be carry-over from other donors' samples. The chain couples TRBV18 to TRBJ1-4; possibly TRBD1 for D (6 bases). This sample comprised cultured PBMCs, obtained from culture after CMV antigen stimulation. CDR3 protein: CASSRNREANEKLFF. The DNA for the CDR3 is TGTGCCAGCTCGCGAAACAGGGAGGCTAATGAAAAACTGTTTTTT.